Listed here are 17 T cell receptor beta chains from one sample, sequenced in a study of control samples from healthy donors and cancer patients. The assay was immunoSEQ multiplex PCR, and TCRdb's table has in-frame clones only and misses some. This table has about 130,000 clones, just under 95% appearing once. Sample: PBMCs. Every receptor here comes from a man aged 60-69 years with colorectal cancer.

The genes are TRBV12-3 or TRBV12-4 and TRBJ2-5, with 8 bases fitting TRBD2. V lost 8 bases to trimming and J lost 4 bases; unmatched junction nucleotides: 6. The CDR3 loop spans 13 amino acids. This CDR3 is CASAGGKGETQYF. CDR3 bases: TGTGCCAGCGCGGGGGGAAAAGGAGAGACCCAGTACTTC.

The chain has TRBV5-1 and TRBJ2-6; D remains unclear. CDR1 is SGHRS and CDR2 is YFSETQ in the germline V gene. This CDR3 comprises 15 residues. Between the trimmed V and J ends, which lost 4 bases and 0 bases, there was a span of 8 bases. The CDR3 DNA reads TGCGCCAGCAGCGGCCAACCCTCTGGGGCCAACGTCCTGACTTTC. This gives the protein CASSGQPSGANVLTF.

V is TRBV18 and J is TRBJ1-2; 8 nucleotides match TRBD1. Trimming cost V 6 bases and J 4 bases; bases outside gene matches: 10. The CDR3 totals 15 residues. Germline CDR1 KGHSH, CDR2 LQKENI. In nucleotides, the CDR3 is TGTGCCAGCTCCCGCCAAGGACAGGGCGGCTATGGCTACACCTTC. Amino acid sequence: CASSRQGQGGYGYTF.

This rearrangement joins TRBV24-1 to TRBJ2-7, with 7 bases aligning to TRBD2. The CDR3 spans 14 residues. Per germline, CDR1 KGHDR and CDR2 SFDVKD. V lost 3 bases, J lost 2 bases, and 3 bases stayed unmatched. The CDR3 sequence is CATSDPGLPYEQYF. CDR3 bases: TGTGCCACCAGTGATCCGGGACTACCCTACGAGCAGTACTTC.

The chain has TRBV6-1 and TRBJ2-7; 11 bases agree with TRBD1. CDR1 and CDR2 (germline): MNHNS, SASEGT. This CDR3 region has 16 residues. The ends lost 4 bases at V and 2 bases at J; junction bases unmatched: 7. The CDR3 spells CASSVIPGQGAYEQYF. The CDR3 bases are TGTGCCAGCAGTGTAATACCGGGACAGGGGGCCTACGAGCAGTACTTC.

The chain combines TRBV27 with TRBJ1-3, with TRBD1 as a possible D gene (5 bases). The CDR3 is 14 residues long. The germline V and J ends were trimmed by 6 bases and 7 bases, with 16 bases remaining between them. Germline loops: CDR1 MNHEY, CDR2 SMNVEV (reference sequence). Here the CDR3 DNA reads TGTGCCAGCAGCCTCAGACGGGAGGGGAACACCATATATTTT. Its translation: CASSLRREGNTIYF.

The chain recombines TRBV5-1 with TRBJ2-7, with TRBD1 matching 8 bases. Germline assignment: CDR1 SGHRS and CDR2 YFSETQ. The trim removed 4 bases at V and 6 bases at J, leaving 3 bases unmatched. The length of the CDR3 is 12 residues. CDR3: CASSDTGGEQYF. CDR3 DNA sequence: TGCGCCAGCAGCGATACAGGGGGCGAGCAGTACTTC. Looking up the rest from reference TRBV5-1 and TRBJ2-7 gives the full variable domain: KAGVTQTPRYLIKTRGQQVTLSCSPISGHRSVSWYQQTPGQGLQFLFEYFSETQRNKGNFPGRFSGRQFSNSRSEMNVSTLELGDSALYLCASSDTGGEQYFGPGTRLTVT.

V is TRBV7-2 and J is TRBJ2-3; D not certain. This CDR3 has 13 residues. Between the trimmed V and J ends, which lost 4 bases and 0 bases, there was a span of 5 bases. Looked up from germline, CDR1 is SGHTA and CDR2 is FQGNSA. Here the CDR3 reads CASSSPSTDTQYF. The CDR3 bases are TGTGCCAGCAGCTCACCTAGCACAGATACGCAGTATTTT.

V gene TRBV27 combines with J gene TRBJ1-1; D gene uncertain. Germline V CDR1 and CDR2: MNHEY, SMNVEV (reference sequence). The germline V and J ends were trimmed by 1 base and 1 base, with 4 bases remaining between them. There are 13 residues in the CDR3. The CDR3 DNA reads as TGTGCCAGCAGTTTATGGGGGAACACTGAAGCTTTCTTT. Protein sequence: CASSLWGNTEAFF.

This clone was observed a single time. CDR3 sequence: CASSLQQGGQAFF. Here the CDR3 DNA reads TGTGCCAGCAGCTTGCAGCAGGGGGGTCAAGCTTTCTTT. V is TRBV11-2 and J is TRBJ1-1, with 7 bases fitting TRBD1. Germline V gene sequence: CDR1 SGHAT, CDR2 FQNNGV. Trimming cost V 3 bases and J 9 bases; bases outside gene matches: 7. This CDR3 spans 13 amino acids.

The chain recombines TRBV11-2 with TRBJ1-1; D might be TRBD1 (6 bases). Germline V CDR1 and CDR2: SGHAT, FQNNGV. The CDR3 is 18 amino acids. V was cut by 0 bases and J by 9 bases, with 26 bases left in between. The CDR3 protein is CASSLDGLLGPTGAQAFF. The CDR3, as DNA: TGTGCCAGCAGCTTAGACGGGCTCCTTGGTCCGACGGGGGCCCAAGCTTTCTTT.

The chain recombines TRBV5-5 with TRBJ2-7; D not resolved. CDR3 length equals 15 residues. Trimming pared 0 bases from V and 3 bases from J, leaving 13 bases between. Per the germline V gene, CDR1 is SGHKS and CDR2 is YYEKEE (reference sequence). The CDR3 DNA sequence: TGTGCCAGCAGCTTGGAGGGCCTCTCCCACTACGAGCAGTACTTC. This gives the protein CASSLEGLSHYEQYF.

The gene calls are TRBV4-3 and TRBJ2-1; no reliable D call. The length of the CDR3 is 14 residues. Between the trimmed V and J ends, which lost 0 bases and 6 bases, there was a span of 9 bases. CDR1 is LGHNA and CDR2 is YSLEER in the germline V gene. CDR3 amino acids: CASSQDRSGNEQFF. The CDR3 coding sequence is TGCGCCAGCAGCCAAGATCGATCGGGCAATGAGCAGTTCTTC.

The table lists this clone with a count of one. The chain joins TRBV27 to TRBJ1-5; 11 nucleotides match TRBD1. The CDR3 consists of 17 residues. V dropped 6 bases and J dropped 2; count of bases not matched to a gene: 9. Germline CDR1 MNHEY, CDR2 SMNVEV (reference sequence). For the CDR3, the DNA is TGTGCCAGCAGAAGGACAGGGGGCAAAGCGGGCAATCAGCCCCAGCATTTT. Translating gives CASRRTGGKAGNQPQHF.

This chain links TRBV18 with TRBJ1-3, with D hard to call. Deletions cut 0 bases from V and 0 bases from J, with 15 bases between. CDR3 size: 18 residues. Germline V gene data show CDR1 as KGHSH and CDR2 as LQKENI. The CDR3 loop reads CASSPPSSTTRSGNTIYF. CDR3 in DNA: TGTGCCAGCTCACCACCGTCCAGCACTACTCGCTCTGGAAACACCATATATTTT.

The CDR3 reads CASSEASVGGRGRSPLHF. The CDR3, as DNA: TGTGCCAGCAGTGAAGCTTCGGTAGGGGGCAGGGGGAGATCACCCCTCCACTTT. The rearrangement uses TRBV6-1 and TRBJ1-6; 7 bases align to TRBD1. Trimming cost V 0 bases and J 10 bases; bases outside gene matches: 15. The germline gives CDR1 MNHNS, CDR2 SASEGT. The CDR3 runs 18 residues.

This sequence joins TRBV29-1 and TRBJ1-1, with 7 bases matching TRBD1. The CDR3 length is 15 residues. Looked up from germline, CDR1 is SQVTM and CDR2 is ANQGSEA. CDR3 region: CTGGGVGGQNTEAFF. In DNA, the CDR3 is TGCACCGGAGGGGGCGTAGGGGGGCAAAACACTGAAGCTTTCTTT. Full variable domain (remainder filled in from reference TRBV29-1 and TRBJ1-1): SAVISQKPSRDICQRGTSLTIQCQVDSQVTMMFWYRQQPGQSLTLIATANQGSEATYESGFVIDKFPISRPNLTFSTLTVSNMSPEDSSIYLCTGGGVGGQNTEAFFGQGTRLTVV.